This record looks at one TCR beta chain sequence and its context. This clonotype was recorded at least ten times. What this receptor recognizes is not known. The input lacks base qualities; no much larger clone sits a single base away. The method was multiplex PCR. The sequencing machine was an Illumina HiSeq 4000. iRepertoire HTBI primers and Arm-PCR amplification of CDR3 regions were used to construct TCR beta libraries. Before sequencing, the PCR products went through gel purification. In the original analysis: Gene usage analysis of CDR3 amino acid clonotypes used the 62 TRBV and around 13 TRBJ segments found across samples. Filtered high-quality paired reads were merged into contigs using COPE and FqMerger. BLAST was used to align contigs to IMGT TRBV, TRBD and TRBJ reference genes, with CDR3 defined following IMGT. Highly expanded clones were defined as clonotypes with a frequency above 0.1%. Shannon entropy served as the measure of repertoire diversity, while the Gini coefficient captured V-J evenness. A clonotype found in more than one individual was treated as public. TCRdb reprocessed the public reads (quality trimming at Q25 with fastp, clone calling with MiXCR) and kept in-frame beta chains. Rows are unified per CDR3 protein, each entry keeping the most common DNA and genes. TCRdb, not the original authors, processed these V and J calls. Counted in this sample were around 450,000 distinct CDR3 sequences; 20% to 25% of them appeared once. Roughly 7% of the sample comes from the top ten.

The time point label corresponds to: persistent/refractory GD, antithyroid drugs over 5 years with positive TRAb. For both TCR sequencing and RNA sequencing, RNA was extracted from PBMCs in TRIzol. Graves' disease was diagnosed according to American Thyroid Association guidelines. Patients for the study were recruited at an endocrinology department in Xi'an, China. Each patient gave approximately 8.8 milliliters of peripheral blood, collected in an EDTA anticoagulant tube. Ficoll Paque Plus density gradient separation was used to isolate PBMCs, and no additional T cell sorting was done. RNA quality was checked with an Agilent 2100 Bioanalyzer and agarose gel, and concentration with a NanoDrop 2000. The sample comes from a study of regulatory T cells in long-lasting Graves disease (dated by TCRdb to the early 2020s). Context from the whole study: Persistent Graves' disease meant more than 5 years of antithyroid drug treatment with TSH receptor autoantibodies that stayed positive. A total of roughly 33 samples were covered by TCR sequencing, comprising approximately 13 persistent and around 20 newly diagnosed Graves' disease patients. Patients with persistent Graves' disease were compared with patients with newly diagnosed Graves' disease using TCR sequencing and RNA sequencing of peripheral blood. The study took place in China and was registered as a clinical trial. Antithyroid drugs had been taken for approximately 9.5 years on average by persistent Graves' disease patients in the clinical cohort.

Trimming at the junction amounts to 5 bases on V and 4 bases on J, and the germline ends lie 17 bases apart. The germline V gene encodes CDR1 SGHAT and CDR2 FQNNGV. The CDR3, from cysteine to phenylalanine, totals 15 residues. Of all the DNA, just the CDR3 is kept, 45 bases in frame from base 1. Overall study outcomes, separate from this receptor: Compared with newly diagnosed patients, persistent Graves' disease patients had lower TCR Shannon entropy and fewer highly expanded clones, which suggests clonal expansion. A larger number of public clonotypes was shared among persistent patients (approximately 2,500) than among newly diagnosed patients (more than 850). Persistent disease showed preferential use of TRBV28, TRBJ1-2 and TRBJ2-5, whereas newly diagnosed disease favored TRBV20-1 and TRBJ2-1. As a limitation, the authors acknowledged that the small sample size may reduce accuracy. Sequencing and analysis were restricted to the TCR beta chain. The study examined only peripheral blood because the primary lesion, thyroid tissue, could not be accessed.

The TCR originated in a female donor with Graves disease. This material consisted of peripheral blood mononuclear cells (PBMCs), taken when the disease was refractory, from a patient treated with antithyroid drugs. The chain joins TRBV11-2 to TRBJ1-1; the best D guess is TRBD1, with 5 bases matching. The DNA reads as follows: TGTGCCAGCAGCCGGGACCATGATTCGGGCACTGAAGCTTTCTTT. Translated, this is CASSRDHDSGTEAFF.